This T cell receptor beta chain is from a study of response to subunit inactivated influenza vaccine. Study-wide results and caveats: Authors suggested that a seasonal influenza vaccination recruits few new T cells each time.

Points on this clonotype: What it binds is unknown.

TCRdb fed the RT-PCR reads into MiXCR, producing one record per CDR3 protein. The sample contains roughly 460,000 distinct CDR3 sequences, approximately 9.9% of which appear only once. Trimming cost V 3 bases and J 7 bases, with 19 bases left between them. The CDR3 is made up of 15 amino acids. Germline CDR1 is DFQATT and CDR2 is SNEGSKA (reference sequence). Sequenced material: PBMCs from blood, taken around seven weeks after vaccination. The chain has TRBV20-1 and TRBJ2-1; D is unclear. The source of this sequence is a middle-aged man who received an inactivated influenza vaccine. The chain's CDR3 is CSASLLGFSMNEQFF. CDR3 DNA: TGCAGTGCTAGCCTCCTAGGATTTAGTATGAATGAGCAGTTCTTC.